This entry is about one T cell receptor (beta chain). What it recognizes is unknown. This clone may be a read error of a much larger clone one base away. Alongside a J-beta primer mix, a sample-barcoded 5' primer served in a second PCR lasting 7 to 11 cycles. TCRdb re-called the 5' RACE reads through MiXCR, storing one row per CDR3 protein. Of 1.5 million to 2 million distinct CDR3 sequences listed, about 28% are singletons. The germline gives CDR1 SGHTA, CDR2 FQGNSA. This CDR3 comprises 16 residues. This entry is derived from a study of blood T cells in healthy people across ages. Across the whole study: The template switching approach captured approximately one barcoded beta molecule for every two T cells.

Study outcomes and limitations: Diversity of TCR beta per million T cells declined in a roughly linear way with age.

This clonotype was sampled from a woman in her 30s in good health. Sequenced: blood. This sequence joins TRBV7-2 and TRBJ2-1, with D possibly matching TRBD1 (6 bases). The CDR3 region is CAGSTWTDSSYNEQFF. The CDR3 bases are TGTGCCGGCAGCACCTGGACAGACTCCTCCTACAATGAGCAGTTCTTC. The variable domain in full, with the rest retrieved from reference TRBV7-2 and TRBJ2-1, is GAGVSQSPSNKVTEKGKDVELRCDPISGHTALYWYRQSLGQGLEFLIYFQGNSAPDKSGLPSDRFSAERTGGSVSTLTIQRTQQEDSAVYLCAGSTWTDSSYNEQFFGPGTRLTVL.